A selection of T cell receptor beta chains follows, all from one sample in a study of blood T cell repertoires in COVID-19. Assay: immunoSEQ multiplex PCR; the TCRdb copy retains only in-frame clones and omits some. This sample has just over 300,000 clones, with 90% found just once. Sequences were obtained from PBMCs or T cells enriched from blood (not recorded which). The receptors derive from a woman younger than 35 with acute COVID-19. Each CDR3 is given with its conserved first and last residue. D genes are given only for firm matches. Clone size is not always given. Where it is, it says once, few, many or a class for expanded clones.

clone_size	d_call	v_call	j_call	cdr3_nt	cdr3_aa
NA	NA	TRBV9	TRBJ2-2	TGTGCCAGCAGCTCCTCGAACACCGGGGAGCTGTTTTTT	CASSSSNTGELFF
NA	NA	TRBV1	TRBJ1-6	TGCACCAGCAGCCAGGGGGACAGGAGGAGCTCCTATAATTCACCCCTCCACTTT	CTSSQGDRRSSYNSPLHF
NA	NA	TRBV29-1	TRBJ1-1	TGCAGCGTTGCTAAGCTGGTTGGTCATGAAGCTTTCTTT	CSVAKLVGHEAFF
NA	NA	TRBV6-5	TRBJ1-2	TGTGCCAGCAGTTCGGGGGGACTCCCCTATGGCTACACCTTC	CASSSGGLPYGYTF
once	TRBD1	TRBV7-9	TRBJ1-5	TGTGCCAGCAGTTCTACAACAGGGGGCAATCAGCCCCAGCATTTT	CASSSTTGGNQPQHF
once	NA	TRBV10-3	TRBJ2-3	TGTGCCACCCTTTCCACAGATACGCAGTATTTT	CATLSTDTQYF
NA	NA	TRBV28	TRBJ1-4	TGTGCCAGCAGCCTCGCACAGGGTAATGAAAAACTGTTTTTT	CASSLAQGNEKLFF
NA	TRBD2	TRBV19	TRBJ2-7	TGTGCCAGTAGTCGGTCTAGCGGGAACTCCTACGAGCAGTACTTC	CASSRSSGNSYEQYF
NA	TRBD1	TRBV5-1	TRBJ2-7	TGCGCCAGCGGGCCCGGGACAGGGGGGTACGAGCAGTACTTC	CASGPGTGGYEQYF
NA	NA	TRBV19	TRBJ2-7	TGTGCCAGTAGTATAGATAAGCGGGAGCAGTACTTC	CASSIDKREQYF
NA	NA	TRBV18	TRBJ1-2	TGTGCCAGCTCACTCACCGGGGGAATCGATGGCTACACCTTC	CASSLTGGIDGYTF
NA	TRBD1	TRBV9	TRBJ1-5	TGTGCCAGCAGCGTAACAGGGGATTCCCATCAGCCCCAGCATTTT	CASSVTGDSHQPQHF
NA	NA	TRBV3-1/TRBV3-2	TRBJ2-1	TGTGCCAGCAGCCAAGGTGGCGGGACCGCGCCCAGTGAGCAGTTCTTC	CASSQGGGTAPSEQFF
NA	NA	TRBV7-9	TRBJ1-5	TGTGCCAGCAGCCCGCAGGGTAGCAATCAGCCCCAGCATTTT	CASSPQGSNQPQHF
NA	NA	TRBV7-9	TRBJ2-2	TGTGCCAGCAGCTCCTGGCCCGGGGAGCTGTTTTTT	CASSSWPGELFF
NA	TRBD1	TRBV28	TRBJ1-2	TGTGCCAGTGGACAGGGGGCTTTCTATGGCTACACCTTC	CASGQGAFYGYTF
NA	NA	TRBV5-6	TRBJ2-7	TGTGCCAGCAGCTTGGCCGGTCGCTCCTACGAGCAGTACTTC	CASSLAGRSYEQYF
NA	NA	TRBV27	TRBJ2-3	TGTGCCAGCAGTCTCTATCCCAAAGCGCAAACCACAGATACGCAGTATTTT	CASSLYPKAQTTDTQYF
once	NA	TRBV5-1	TRBJ2-1	TGCGCCAGCAGCTTCGAGGGTCTTTGGGTCAATGAGCAGTTCTTC	CASSFEGLWVNEQFF
NA	NA	TRBV9	TRBJ2-3	TGTGCCAGCAGCGTTGAGGGAACCGCAGATACGCAGTATTTT	CASSVEGTADTQYF
NA	NA	TRBV9	TRBJ1-2	TGTGCCAGCAGCCCGAGAGGGGACTTGAACTATGGCTACACCTTC	CASSPRGDLNYGYTF
NA	NA	TRBV5-6	TRBJ2-7	TGTGCCAGCAAACGACAGAGCTCCTACGAGCAGTACTTC	CASKRQSSYEQYF
NA	TRBD1	TRBV12-3/TRBV12-4	TRBJ1-1	TGTGCCAGCACTGGACGACAGGGAGGCGAAGCTTTCTTT	CASTGRQGGEAFF
NA	NA	TRBV19	TRBJ1-5	TGTGCCAGTAGTAAATATAGCAATCAGCCCCAGCATTTT	CASSKYSNQPQHF
once	NA	TRBV14	TRBJ2-1	TGTGCCAGCAGCCCCCCACGTGGGGGGAGCTCCTACAATGAGCAGTTCTTC	CASSPPRGGSSYNEQFF
few	TRBD1	TRBV11-2	TRBJ2-2	TGTGCCAGCAGCTTGTCCCCGGGACAGGTGGACACCGGGGAGCTGTTTTTT	CASSLSPGQVDTGELFF
NA	TRBD1	TRBV5-1	TRBJ2-3	TGCGCCAGCAGCTTGGGTTATGGGACAGGGCGATCTAGCACAGATACGCAGTATTTT	CASSLGYGTGRSSTDTQYF
NA	TRBD1	TRBV19	TRBJ1-2	TGTGCCAGTCACAACCCGGGACAGGGGAACTATGGCTACACCTTC	CASHNPGQGNYGYTF
NA	TRBD1	TRBV7-9	TRBJ1-3	TGTGCCAGCAGGGCTAAAATCGGACAGGGAAGAACTGGAAACACCATATATTTT	CASRAKIGQGRTGNTIYF
once	NA	TRBV3-1/TRBV3-2	TRBJ2-7	TGTGCCAGCAGCCAAGCTAGCCTTACCGGGTACGAGCAGTACTTC	CASSQASLTGYEQYF
NA	NA	TRBV7-2	TRBJ2-5	TGTGCCAGCAGCTTCAGAGGGGGGGAAGAGACCCAGTACTTC	CASSFRGGEETQYF
NA	NA	TRBV27	TRBJ2-7	TGTGCCAGCAGTTTATTTATGGGCCCTGGAAACGAGCAGTACTTC	CASSLFMGPGNEQYF
NA	TRBD1	TRBV10-3	TRBJ1-1	TGTGCCATCAGTATAACAGGGGGCGTCGGCACTGAAGCTTTCTTT	CAISITGGVGTEAFF
NA	TRBD1	TRBV5-3	TRBJ1-6	TGTGCCAGAAGCTCGCCCGACAGGGCATGTTATAGCTCCTATAATTCACCCCTCCACTTT	CARSSPDRACYSSYNSPLHF
once	NA	TRBV3-1/TRBV3-2	TRBJ2-5	TGTGCCAGCGGTCCCGGGGGATCGGAAGAGACCCAGTACTTC	CASGPGGSEETQYF
NA	NA	TRBV19	TRBJ2-7	TGTGCCAGTAGTATACGGGGGGCCAGCGGAGGCTCTAGGAGGGAGCAGTACTTC	CASSIRGASGGSRREQYF
NA	TRBD2	TRBV19	TRBJ2-6	TGTGCCAGTAGTTACACGGCGGGGGGTGCCGGGGCCAACGTCCTGACTTTC	CASSYTAGGAGANVLTF
NA	TRBD1	TRBV19	TRBJ1-2	TGTGCCAGTAGTCCCTTAACAGGGGGCGCGGGCTATGGCTACACCTTC	CASSPLTGGAGYGYTF
NA	NA	TRBV4-1	TRBJ2-7	TGCGCCAGCAGCCAAGAGAGGCAGATCTACGAGCAGTACTTC	CASSQERQIYEQYF
NA	TRBD1	TRBV3-1/TRBV3-2	TRBJ1-3	TGTGCCAGCACCCTGACAGGGGGAAACACCATATATTTT	CASTLTGGNTIYF
NA	TRBD1	TRBV30	TRBJ2-7	TGTGCCTGGAGTGTATTTAGGGACAGGGGGCTCGAGCAGTACTTC	CAWSVFRDRGLEQYF
NA	NA	TRBV28	TRBJ1-2	TGTGCCAGCAGTTTATTGGGCCAGGGTGACTATGGCTACACCTTC	CASSLLGQGDYGYTF
NA	TRBD2	TRBV14	TRBJ2-1	TGTGCCAGCAGCCAAGAAGGAGCTAGCGGGAGTAATTATGAGCAGTTCTTC	CASSQEGASGSNYEQFF